Below, 31 T cell receptor beta chains from the same sample are listed, as sequenced in a study of CXCR3-negative and CXCR3-positive naive CD8 T cells (dated by TCRdb to between 2018 and 2020). What the study reported, not specific to this receptor: TRB CDR3s from CXCR3-positive naive cells showed higher hydrophobicity (lower Kidera factor 4), lower energy, and higher strength and volume indices than CXCR3-negative naive cells.

The listed sequencing device is NextSeq 550. The Human TCR Profiling Kit (MiLaboratory) was used to make UMI-labeled 5' RACE TRB cDNA libraries. TCRdb reprocessed the reads and assigns one entry to each CDR3 protein sequence, leaving out DNA. In this sample's table one finds roughly 120,000 distinct CDR3 sequences. The ten most abundant clones make up roughly 0.6% of the sample. These TCRs' antigens remain unknown. The sample consisted of naive CXCR3+ CD8+ T cells from blood. In the paper's terms, the cell subset or site label means: CD45RO-CCR7+CD27+CD95- naive CD8+ T cells expressing CXCR3 (TNR3+). The source is a human donor in good health. Some clones in this sample may be carry-over from other donors' samples.

The chain has TRBV29-1 and TRBJ2-3; checking the TCRdb D call of TRBD1 is not possible without DNA. This CDR3 region has 17 residues. CDR1 is SQVTM, CDR2 ANQGSEA, per germline. This CDR3 is CSVERFGDRERTDTQYF.

The gene calls are TRBV7-3 and TRBJ2-1; TCRdb's D call, TRBD2, is unchecked because there is no DNA. The CDR3 is made up of 15 amino acids. CDR1 SGHTA and CDR2 FQGTGA come from the germline V gene. CDR3 sequence: CASSLGLGTYNEQFF.

The chain links TRBV6-5 to TRBJ1-5; TCRdb returns TRBD1, unconfirmable since there is no DNA. CDR3 size: 14 residues. Germline lookup yields CDR1 MNHEY and CDR2 SVGAGI. CDR3 residues: CASSYGADNQPQHF.

The genes are TRBV7-2 and TRBJ1-3. The CDR3 length is 15 residues. Germline CDR1 is SGHTA and CDR2 is FQGNSA. CDR3 region: CASSDPTSYGNTIYF.

The V and J genes are TRBV15 and TRBJ1-3; the D call of TRBD1 rests on TCRdb alone, since no DNA is present to check it. CDR3 size: 14 residues. Germline values: CDR1 LNHNV, CDR2 YYDKDF (reference sequence). The CDR3 protein is CATSNQQVGNTIYF. The full variable domain, in which reference TRBV15 and TRBJ1-3 provide the parts outside the CDR3, is DAMVIQNPRYQVTQFGKPVTLSCSQTLNHNVMYWYQQKSSQAPKLLFHYYDKDFNNEADTPDNFQSRRPNTSFCFLDIRSPGLGDTAMYLCATSNQQVGNTIYFGEGSWLTVV.

The genes are TRBV7-9 and TRBJ2-7; TCRdb returns TRBD1, unconfirmable since there is no DNA. The length of the CDR3 is 14 residues. The germline gives CDR1 SEHNR, CDR2 FQNEAQ (reference sequence). The CDR3 is CASSPPSRPYEQYF.

The chain links TRBV7-9 to TRBJ2-3. CDR1 is SEHNR, CDR2 FQNEAQ, per germline (reference sequence). The CDR3 contains 16 residues. CDR3: CASSLVYREGTDTQYF.

The J gene is TRBJ1-1, the V gene TRBV7-3; TCRdb gives TRBD1 as the D gene, but with no DNA this cannot be confirmed. This CDR3 is built from 15 residues. Germline CDR1 and CDR2: SGHTA and FQGTGA. CDR3 residues: CASSSNRGLDTEAFF.

The V gene is TRBV24-1, the J gene TRBJ2-1; without DNA, the TCRdb call of TRBD1 cannot be checked. CDR3 length: 12 residues. From germline, CDR1 is KGHDR and CDR2 SFDVKD. CDR3: CATSAGGGEQFF.

This chain joins TRBV4-1 and TRBJ2-2. Germline values: CDR1 MGHRA, CDR2 YSYEKL. CDR3 length: 14 residues. This CDR3 reads CASSQEALTGELFF.

The chain joins TRBV5-1 to TRBJ2-7; TCRdb's D gene call, TRBD1, goes unchecked for lack of DNA. This CDR3 comprises 13 residues. Per germline, CDR1 SGHRS and CDR2 YFSETQ. The CDR3 loop is CASSLAGANEQYF.

V and J are TRBV29-1 and TRBJ2-7. This CDR3 region has 15 residues. CDR1 is SQVTM, CDR2 ANQGSEA, per germline. This CDR3 reads CSVEDREQPSYEHYF.

The chain couples TRBV19 to TRBJ2-1; TCRdb outputs TRBD2, but without DNA this stays unchecked. The V gene's germline CDR1 is LNHDA and CDR2 SQIVND (reference sequence). CDR3 length equals 14 residues. The CDR3 protein is CASSGPTIAWEQFF.

The gene calls are TRBV4-3 and TRBJ2-3; absent DNA, TCRdb's TRBD2 call cannot be checked. Looked up from germline, CDR1 is LGHNA and CDR2 is YSLEER. This CDR3 has 19 residues. The CDR3 reads CASSQRYMEERGVSDTQYF.

This chain uses TRBV7-9 with TRBJ2-3; TCRdb reports TRBD2, a call that lacks DNA to check it against. CDR3 size: 17 residues. Germline-derived CDR1 and CDR2 are SEHNR and FQNEAQ (reference sequence). The CDR3: CASSLGGLDRSTDTQYF.

The chain recombines TRBV2 with TRBJ2-5; TCRdb lists TRBD2, though no DNA is available to test this call. This CDR3 has 17 residues. The germline V gene has CDR1 SNHLY and CDR2 FYNNEI. CDR3 in amino acids: CASSPRLAGGPRETQYF.

This chain joins TRBV7-9 and TRBJ2-1; TCRdb names TRBD2, which stays unverified in the absence of DNA. The CDR3 is 16 residues long. Germline-derived CDR1 and CDR2 are SEHNR and FQNEAQ (reference sequence). CDR3 amino acids: CASSLAGGNRYNEQFF. The variable domain in full, with the rest retrieved from reference TRBV7-9 and TRBJ2-1, is DTGVSQNPRHKITKRGQNVTFRCDPISEHNRLYWYRQTLGQGPEFLTYFQNEAQLEKSRLLSDRFSAERPKGSFSTLEIQRTEQGDSAMYLCASSLAGGNRYNEQFFGPGTRLTVL.

V is TRBV5-5 and J is TRBJ1-2; TCRdb picks TRBD1, but there is no DNA to check that call. Germline loops: CDR1 SGHKS, CDR2 YYEKEE (reference sequence). The CDR3 has 15 amino acids. CDR3 residues: CASSLDLGAIYGYTF.

The gene calls are TRBV29-1 and TRBJ2-7; the TCRdb D gene call, TRBD2, has no DNA to confirm it. The CDR3 runs to 13 residues. Looked up from germline, CDR1 is SQVTM and CDR2 is ANQGSEA. This chain's CDR3 is CSVNLAGGSEQYF.

The chain combines TRBV5-6 with TRBJ2-7; the D gene TCRdb calls, TRBD1, cannot be checked with no DNA. This CDR3 contains 15 residues. Per the germline V gene, CDR1 is SGHDT and CDR2 is YYEEEE. The CDR3: CASSFETGGAYEQYF.

The V gene is TRBV29-1, the J gene TRBJ1-4. This CDR3 is built from 13 residues. In germline, CDR1 is SQVTM, CDR2 ANQGSEA. The CDR3 loop is CSARTAYNEKLFF.

The J gene is TRBJ1-1, the V gene TRBV4-3. Germline V gene lookup returns CDR1 LGHNA and CDR2 YSLEER. The CDR3 extends over 13 amino acids. CDR3 in amino acids: CASSQDRAVEAFF.

The V gene is TRBV5-6, the J gene TRBJ2-2; TCRdb's D call, TRBD1, is unchecked because there is no DNA. The CDR3 covers 15 residues. Germline V gene sequence: CDR1 SGHDT, CDR2 YYEEEE. Here the CDR3 reads CASSLWQGSAGELFF.

J is TRBJ2-3 and V is TRBV6-2 or TRBV6-3; TCRdb picks TRBD1, but there is no DNA to check that call. Looked up from germline, CDR1 is MNHEY and CDR2 is SVGEGT. The CDR3 runs to 12 residues. This CDR3 reads CASTHRGDTQYF.

V gene TRBV25-1 combines with J gene TRBJ2-7; no DNA is available, so the TRBD1 call from TCRdb remains unchecked. The length of the CDR3 is 15 residues. Germline V gene sequence: CDR1 MGHDK, CDR2 SYGVNS. The CDR3 protein is CASPPGGAGSYEQYF.

CDR3 amino acids: CASSQAWGSYNEQFF. The chain recombines TRBV3-1 with TRBJ2-1. The CDR3 consists of 15 residues. Germline V gene lookup returns CDR1 LGHDT and CDR2 YNNKEL (reference sequence).

The CDR3 spells CASSPIFGQPQHF. The J gene is TRBJ1-5, the V gene TRBV16. Germline assignment: CDR1 KGHSY and CDR2 FQNENV. The CDR3 consists of 13 residues.

This chain links TRBV7-3 with TRBJ2-3. Germline values: CDR1 SGHTA, CDR2 FQGTGA. The CDR3 contains 13 residues. The CDR3 spells CASSDVIGDTQYF.

The rearrangement uses TRBV7-3 and TRBJ2-1; as DNA is missing, the TRBD1 call by TCRdb cannot be tested. Germline V CDR1 and CDR2: SGHTA, FQGTGA. This CDR3 has 15 amino acids. The CDR3: CASSPRGRSYNEQFF.

The CDR3 here is CASSWTWAPQDTQYF. This rearrangement joins TRBV5-5 to TRBJ2-3; TCRdb's D gene call, TRBD2, goes unchecked for lack of DNA. CDR1 SGHKS and CDR2 YYEKEE come from the germline V gene (reference sequence). This CDR3 spans 15 amino acids.

This chain joins TRBV24-1 and TRBJ2-1; checking the TCRdb D call of TRBD2 is not possible without DNA. CDR1 and CDR2 (germline): KGHDR, SFDVKD. This CDR3 spans 13 amino acids. The CDR3 is CATSGTSYNEQFF.